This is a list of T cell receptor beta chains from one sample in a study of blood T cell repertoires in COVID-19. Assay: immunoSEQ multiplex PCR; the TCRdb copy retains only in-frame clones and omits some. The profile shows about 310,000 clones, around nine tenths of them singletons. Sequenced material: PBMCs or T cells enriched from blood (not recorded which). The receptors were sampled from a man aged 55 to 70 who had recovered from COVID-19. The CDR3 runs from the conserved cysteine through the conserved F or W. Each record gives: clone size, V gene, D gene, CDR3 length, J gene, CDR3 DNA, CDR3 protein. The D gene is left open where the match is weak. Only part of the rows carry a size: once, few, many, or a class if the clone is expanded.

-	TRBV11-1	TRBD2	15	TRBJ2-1	TGTGCCAGCAGCCCACGGACTAGTATGTACAATGAGCAGTTCTTC	CASSPRTSMYNEQFF
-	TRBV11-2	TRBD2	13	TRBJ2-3	TGTGCCAGCAGCTTACTAGCGGGGGATACGCAGTATTTT	CASSLLAGDTQYF
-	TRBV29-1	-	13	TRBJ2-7	TGCAGCGTTGCCTCCCCTAGCCACTACGAGCAGTACTTC	CSVASPSHYEQYF
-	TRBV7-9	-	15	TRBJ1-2	TGTGCCAGCAGCTTACAGGCACGAACCCTCTATGGCTACACCTTC	CASSLQARTLYGYTF
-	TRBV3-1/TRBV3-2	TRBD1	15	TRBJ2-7	TGTGCCAGCAGCCCGGGACAGGGGGCTACCTACGAGCAGTACTTC	CASSPGQGATYEQYF
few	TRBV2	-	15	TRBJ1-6	TGTGCCAGCAGTGAGCTCAGGGGAAATGATTCACCCCTCCACTTT	CASSELRGNDSPLHF
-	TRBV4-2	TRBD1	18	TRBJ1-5	TGTGCCAGCAGCCAAGATATGGGACAGGTCGACTACAATCAGCCCCAGCATTTT	CASSQDMGQVDYNQPQHF
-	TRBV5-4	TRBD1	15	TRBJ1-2	TGTGCCAGCAGCTTGCGGGACAGACTTAACTATGGCTACACCTTC	CASSLRDRLNYGYTF
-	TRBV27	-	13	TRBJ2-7	TGTGCCAGCAGTTTATACACCTCCTACGAGCAGTACTTC	CASSLYTSYEQYF
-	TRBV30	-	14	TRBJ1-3	TGTGCCTGGGCGGAGGGACTGCCTGGAAACACCATATATTTT	CAWAEGLPGNTIYF
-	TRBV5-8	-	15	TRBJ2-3	TGTGCCAGCAGCTTGCGCTCCACAGGGTCAGATACGCAGTATTTT	CASSLRSTGSDTQYF
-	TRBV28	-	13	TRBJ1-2	TGTGCCAGCAGACCGACAATTAACTATGGCTACACCTTC	CASRPTINYGYTF
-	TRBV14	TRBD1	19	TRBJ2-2	TGTGCCAGCAGCCAAGATTTCGACAGGGTGAGCTCGAACACCGGGGAGCTGTTTTTT	CASSQDFDRVSSNTGELFF
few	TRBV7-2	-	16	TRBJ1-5	TGTGCCAGCAGCTTCTGGGGCAGGGGAAGCAATCAGCCCCAGCATTTT	CASSFWGRGSNQPQHF
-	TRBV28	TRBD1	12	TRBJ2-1	TGTGCCATACAGGGGGTATACAATGAGCAGTTCTTC	CAIQGVYNEQFF
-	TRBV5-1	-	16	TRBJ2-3	TGCGCCAGCAGCTTGTTTTTGGCGGCGAGCACAGATACGCAGTATTTT	CASSLFLAASTDTQYF
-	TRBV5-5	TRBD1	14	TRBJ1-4	TGTGCCAGCATGCCGGGACAGGGGAATGAAAAACTGTTTTTT	CASMPGQGNEKLFF
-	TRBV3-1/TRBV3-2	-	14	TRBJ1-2	TGTGCCAGCAGGAACCAGGGGACGCACTATGGCTACACCTTC	CASRNQGTHYGYTF
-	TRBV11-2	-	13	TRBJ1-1	TGTGCCAGCAGCCCCGTTTCACAGATGGAAGCTTTCTTT	CASSPVSQMEAFF
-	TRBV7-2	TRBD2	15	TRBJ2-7	TGTGCCAGCAGCTTAAAAATTAGCGGGACCTACGAGCAGTACTTC	CASSLKISGTYEQYF
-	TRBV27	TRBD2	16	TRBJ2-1	TGTGCCAGCAGTTCCCGGGTAGCGGGAGTTAACAATGAGCAGTTCTTC	CASSSRVAGVNNEQFF
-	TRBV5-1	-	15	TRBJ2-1	TGCGCCAGCAGCCTAAATAGCGGCCCCTACAATGAGCAGTTCTTC	CASSLNSGPYNEQFF